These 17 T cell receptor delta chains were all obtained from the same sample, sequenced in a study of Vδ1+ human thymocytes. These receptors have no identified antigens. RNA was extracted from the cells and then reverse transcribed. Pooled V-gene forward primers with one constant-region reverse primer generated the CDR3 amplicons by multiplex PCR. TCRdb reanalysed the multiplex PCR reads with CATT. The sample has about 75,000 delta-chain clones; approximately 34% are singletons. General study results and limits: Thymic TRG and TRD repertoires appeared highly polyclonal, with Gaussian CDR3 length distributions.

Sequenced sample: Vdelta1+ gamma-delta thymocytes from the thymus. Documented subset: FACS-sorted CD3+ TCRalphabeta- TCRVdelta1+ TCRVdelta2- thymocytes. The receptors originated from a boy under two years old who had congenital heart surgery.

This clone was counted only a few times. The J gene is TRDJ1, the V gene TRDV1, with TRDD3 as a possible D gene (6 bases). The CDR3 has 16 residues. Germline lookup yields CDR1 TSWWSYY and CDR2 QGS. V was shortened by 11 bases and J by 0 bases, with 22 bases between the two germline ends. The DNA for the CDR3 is TGTGCTAGTCTGAATGGGGGTCCTCCTTACACCGATAAACTCATCTTT. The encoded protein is CASLNGGPPYTDKLIF.

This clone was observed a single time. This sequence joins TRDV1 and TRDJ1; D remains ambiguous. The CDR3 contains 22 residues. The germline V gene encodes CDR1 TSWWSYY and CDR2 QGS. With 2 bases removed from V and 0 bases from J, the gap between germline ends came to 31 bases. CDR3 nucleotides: TGTGCTCTTGGGGAAAGAACCCCGAGAGGTACCGGTACTGACGGGCACACCGATAAACTCATCTTT. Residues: CALGERTPRGTGTDGHTDKLIF.

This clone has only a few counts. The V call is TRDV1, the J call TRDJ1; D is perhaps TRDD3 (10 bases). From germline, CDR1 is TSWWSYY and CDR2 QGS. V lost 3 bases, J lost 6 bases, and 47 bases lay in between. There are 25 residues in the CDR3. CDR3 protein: CALGEVPSYSGDTLRILRFSHKLIF. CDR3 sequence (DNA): TGTGCTCTTGGGGAGGTACCTTCCTACTCGGGGGATACGCTCCGAATCCTGCGGTTCTCGCATAAACTCATCTTT.

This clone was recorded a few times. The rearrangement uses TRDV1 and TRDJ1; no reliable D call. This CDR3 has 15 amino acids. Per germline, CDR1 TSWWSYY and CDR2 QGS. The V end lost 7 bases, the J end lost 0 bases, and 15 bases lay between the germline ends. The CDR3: CALDQSMGNTDKLIF. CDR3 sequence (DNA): TGTGCTCTTGACCAATCGATGGGAAACACCGATAAACTCATCTTT.

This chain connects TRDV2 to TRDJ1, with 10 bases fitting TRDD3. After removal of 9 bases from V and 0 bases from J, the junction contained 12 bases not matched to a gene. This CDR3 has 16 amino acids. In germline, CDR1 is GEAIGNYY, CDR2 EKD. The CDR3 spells CATGVLGDPYTDKLIF. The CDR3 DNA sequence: TGTGCCACCGGTGTACTGGGGGATCCGTACACCGATAAACTCATCTTT.

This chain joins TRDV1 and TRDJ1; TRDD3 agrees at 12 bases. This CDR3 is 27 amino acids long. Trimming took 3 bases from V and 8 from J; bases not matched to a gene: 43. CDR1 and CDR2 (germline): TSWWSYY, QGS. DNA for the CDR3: TGTGCTCTTGGGGACCTCAGTACCTATCCCTCAGGCCTTCCTACAAGAGAACTGGGGGATACTCCCGGGAAACTCATCTTT. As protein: CALGDLSTYPSGLPTRELGDTPGKLIF.

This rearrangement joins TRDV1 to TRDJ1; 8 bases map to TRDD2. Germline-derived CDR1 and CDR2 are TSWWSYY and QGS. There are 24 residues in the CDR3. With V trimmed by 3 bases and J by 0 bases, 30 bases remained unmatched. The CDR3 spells CALGDTSYFGLWSPVHKYTDKLIF. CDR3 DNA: TGTGCTCTTGGGGACACTTCCTACTTCGGTCTGTGGAGCCCGGTTCATAAGTACACCGATAAACTCATCTTT.

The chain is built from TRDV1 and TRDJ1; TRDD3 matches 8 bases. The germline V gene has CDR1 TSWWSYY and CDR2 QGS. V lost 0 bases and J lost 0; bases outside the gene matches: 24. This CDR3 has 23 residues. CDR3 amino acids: CALGELREGHYPLLGGYTDKLIF. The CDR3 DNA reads TGTGCTCTTGGGGAACTCAGGGAGGGCCACTACCCTTTACTGGGGGGCTACACCGATAAACTCATCTTT.

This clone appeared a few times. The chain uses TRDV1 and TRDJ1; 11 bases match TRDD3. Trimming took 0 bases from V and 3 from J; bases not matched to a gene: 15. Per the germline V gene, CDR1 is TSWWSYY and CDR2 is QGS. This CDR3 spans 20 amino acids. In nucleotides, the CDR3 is TGTGCTCTTGGGGAACTAGAGTACGAGTTTTTTGGGGGATACGCCGATAAACTCATCTTT. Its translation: CALGELEYEFFGGYADKLIF.

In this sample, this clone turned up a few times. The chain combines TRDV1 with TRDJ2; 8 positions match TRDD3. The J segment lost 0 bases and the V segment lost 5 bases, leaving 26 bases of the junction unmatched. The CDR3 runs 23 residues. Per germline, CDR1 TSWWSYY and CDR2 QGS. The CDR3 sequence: CALGTFQFPPYWGSPALTAQLFF. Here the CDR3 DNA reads TGTGCTCTTGGGACATTCCAATTCCCCCCCTACTGGGGGTCCCCCGCTTTGACAGCACAACTCTTCTTT.

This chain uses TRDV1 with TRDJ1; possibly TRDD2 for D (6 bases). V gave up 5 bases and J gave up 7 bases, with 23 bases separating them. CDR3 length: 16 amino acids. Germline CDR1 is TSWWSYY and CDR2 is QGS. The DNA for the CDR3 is TGTGCTCTTGGGTCAAACGGTTTCCTATTACGCCCTAAACTCATCTTT. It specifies CALGSNGFLLRPKLIF.

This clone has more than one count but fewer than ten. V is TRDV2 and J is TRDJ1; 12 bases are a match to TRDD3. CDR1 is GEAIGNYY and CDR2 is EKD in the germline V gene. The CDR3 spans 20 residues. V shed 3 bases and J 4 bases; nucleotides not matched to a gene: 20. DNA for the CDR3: TGTGCCTGTGACCTCCCTTCCCGTACTGGGGGATACCGGTTTGGCGATAAACTCATCTTT. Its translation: CACDLPSRTGGYRFGDKLIF.

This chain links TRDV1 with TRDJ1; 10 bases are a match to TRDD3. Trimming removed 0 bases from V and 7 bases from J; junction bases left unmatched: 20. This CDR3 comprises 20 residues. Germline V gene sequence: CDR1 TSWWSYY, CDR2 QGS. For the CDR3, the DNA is TGTGCTCTTGGGGAACTCGCGGGGCTTCCCCTACTGGGGGATTTCAGTAAACTCATCTTT. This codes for CALGELAGLPLLGDFSKLIF.

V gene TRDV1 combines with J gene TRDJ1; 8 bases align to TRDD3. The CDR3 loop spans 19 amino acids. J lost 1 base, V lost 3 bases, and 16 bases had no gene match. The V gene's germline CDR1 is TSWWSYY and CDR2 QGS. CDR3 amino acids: CALGDPPSMYWGATDKLIF. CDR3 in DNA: TGTGCTCTTGGGGACCCACCCTCAATGTACTGGGGGGCCACCGATAAACTCATCTTT.

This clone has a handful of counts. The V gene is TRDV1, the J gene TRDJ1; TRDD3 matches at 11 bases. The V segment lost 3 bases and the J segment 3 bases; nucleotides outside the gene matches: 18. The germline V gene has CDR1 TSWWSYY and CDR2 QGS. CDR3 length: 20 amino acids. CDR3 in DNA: TGTGCTCTTGGGGACCCCCCTCCCAGGTGGGGGATACGTGGCGCCGATAAACTCATCTTT. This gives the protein CALGDPPPRWGIRGADKLIF.

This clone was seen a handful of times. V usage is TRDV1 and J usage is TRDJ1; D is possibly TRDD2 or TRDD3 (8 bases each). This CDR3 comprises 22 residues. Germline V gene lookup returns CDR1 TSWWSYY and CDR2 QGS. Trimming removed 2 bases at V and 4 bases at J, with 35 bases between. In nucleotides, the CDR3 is TGTGCTCTTGGGGAATTCGGCAGCCTTCCTAAGGGCTGGGGGACCCCTTTCGATAAACTCATCTTT. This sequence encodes CALGEFGSLPKGWGTPFDKLIF.

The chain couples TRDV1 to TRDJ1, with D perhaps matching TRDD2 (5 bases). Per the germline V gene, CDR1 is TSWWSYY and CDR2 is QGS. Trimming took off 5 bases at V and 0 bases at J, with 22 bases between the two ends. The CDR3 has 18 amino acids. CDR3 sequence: CALGRGNKPYYDTDKLIF. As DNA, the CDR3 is TGTGCTCTTGGGAGGGGTAACAAACCCTACTACGACACCGATAAACTCATCTTT.